This T cell receptor (beta chain) is drawn from a study of T cells in Graves' hyperthyroidism and ophthalmopathy. Study outcomes and limitations: Among thyroid clonotypes expanded above 0.001, most also appeared in blood.

RNA transcripts provided the source from which TCR beta CDR3 regions were amplified. The TCR CDR3 first-round RT-PCR relied on the HTBI primer set. TCRdb re-called the multiplex PCR reads through MiXCR, storing one row per CDR3 protein. The table includes hundreds of thousands of distinct CDR3 sequences, 15% to 18% detected once. About this clonotype: Its antigen is unidentified.

The CDR3 covers 15 residues. Trimming removed 6 bases from V and 6 bases from J; junction bases left unmatched: 11. Germline lookup yields CDR1 SGHTA and CDR2 FQGNSA. Stable Graves' hyperthyroidism denoted no ophthalmopathy progression over 18 months. It was uncontrolled infection, other autoimmune disease, pregnancy or lactation that excluded patients. From around 11 ml of fresh peripheral blood, PBMCs were isolated. The clonotype was recovered from a woman between 18 and 29 years old with Graves' hyperthyroidism. V gene TRBV7-2 combines with J gene TRBJ2-3; 8 bases are shared with TRBD2. The sample taken for sequencing was blood. The CDR3 here is CASSRAGASWDTQYF. CDR3 nucleotides: TGTGCCAGCAGTCGAGCGGGGGCCTCTTGGGATACGCAGTATTTT.